The subject of this entry is one T cell receptor (beta chain). This clonotype is judged medium-sized (0.01 to 0.1%). The antigen this receptor binds is unknown. Base qualities are not provided; no much larger clone lies one nucleotide away. Library preparation was by UMI-ligation and nested PCR. For the blood and skin samples, TCR RNA was reverse transcribed with SuperScript IV using primers for the alpha and beta constant regions. Four rounds of PCR, run with the SP2 primer together with nested alpha and beta constant region primers, were used to amplify the ligated cDNA. T4 RNA ligase 1 was used to ligate an oligonucleotide containing the Illumina SP2 primer and a UMI to the 3' end of the cDNA. The 12-nucleotide UMI was composed of two random hexamers separated by an eight-base spacer, which was included to prevent hairpin formation. From the second PCR onward, TCR alpha and beta chain libraries were processed separately and dual indexed for multiplexing. After pooling, the indexed libraries were analyzed by capillary electrophoresis and sequenced on either an Illumina MiSeq or NextSeq. PhiX DNA at about 4.5-8% was spiked into libraries to increase base diversity and improve cluster recognition. The study's processing was this. Demultiplexor extracted UMIs from read 2, combined them with read 1 TCR sequence, and split reads by sample indices. V and J genes and V-J junctions were identified by Decombinator, which gave every TCR a five-part identifier that included V and J deletions. Collapsinator used UMIs to correct sequencing errors and PCR amplification heterogeneity, yielding UMI-based abundance per TCR. Identifiers were converted to nucleotide sequence by CDR3Translator and translated to amino acids, and CDR3 regions were extracted on the basis of terminal motifs. After normalization to the amount of input RNA, the error-corrected alpha and beta TCR counts from blood and from skin were compared. TCRdb reworked the public reads: Q25 trimming with fastp, MiXCR clone assembly, productive beta chains retained. Each entry merges the rows of one CDR3 protein and shows their most common DNA and genes. TCRdb, rather than the study authors, made the V and J calls. This sample gives around 18,000 distinct CDR3 sequences in total; 8% to 10% of them show up just once. Under 7.5% of the sample lies in the top ten.

This entry comes from a study of naive and memory T cell subsets (TCRdb year 2017). In the study overall: In the figure summarizing the skin biopsy and whole blood samples, some ten blood donors, 7 tuberculin skin test biopsies and 3 saline control biopsies were reported. Skin biopsies were taken from tuberculin skin test sites or from saline-injected control sites and were processed for RNA extraction as described before. PCR2 was typically run as a SYBR Green qPCR and stopped at a set threshold, although low-input samples could use end-point PCR of roughly 6 cycles instead. Overall results and qualifications from the work: The paper did not give details of skin biopsy collection and RNA processing, instead referencing earlier studies for those details. Both types of skin biopsy reportedly yielded TCR sequences, though far more TCRs came from tuberculin skin test sites. Higher TCR numbers at tuberculin skin test sites were interpreted as T cell infiltration of a delayed type IV hypersensitivity reaction. The RNA-based method was acknowledged to be potentially sensitive to changes in TCR transcripts with T cell activation and differentiation.

The treatment or condition label on this specimen signifies: skin biopsy from PPD injection site in Mantoux-positive individual. Total RNA, without cell sorting, was DNase treated with RQ1 DNase before reverse transcription, targeting roughly 1 to 1,100 ng input. The study reported a robust and sensitive protocol to amplify, sequence and analyze TCRs, based on 3' ligation of a UMI-containing oligonucleotide to TCR cDNA. Tuberculin skin test biopsies were obtained from sites injected with PPD in individuals who had a positive Mantoux test. Skin biopsy and whole blood libraries were made to test pipeline robustness in samples where T cells form a minority population. CDR3 length: 13 amino acids, cysteine to phenylalanine. The DNA shown is the 39-base CDR3, in frame from base 1. Via the germline V gene, CDR1 is SQVTM and CDR2 ANQGSEA. V lost 1 base and J lost 2 bases; the stretch between them is 3 bases long.

The clonotype was recovered from an adult in good health. The specimen comprised skin, sampled from a tuberculin skin test site. The chain is made from TRBV29-1 and TRBJ2-6; no confident D gene assignment can be made. In nucleotides, the sequence is TGCAGCGTTGAAGGACCTGGGGCCAACGTCCTGACTTTC. This encodes CSVEGPGANVLTF.